Shown below are 8 T cell receptor beta chains from a single sample sequenced in a study of shared clonotypes between healthy human individuals. The data were produced by immunoSEQ multiplex PCR, yet TCRdb's version contains in-frame clones alone and is incomplete. The data show 950,000 to 1,100,000 clones, approximately 78% seen once. The sequenced material came from memory CD4+ T cells from PBMCs. Subset described: CD45RA-negative fraction. The origin of the receptors is a young man in good health. Some clones in this sample may be carry-over from other donors' samples.

This clone has just one count. The V gene is TRBV21-1, the J gene TRBJ2-7; the D call of TRBD1 is as the table states it, not checked on the DNA. TRBV21-1 is an annotated pseudogene. The CDR3 spans 16 residues. The CDR3 DNA reads as TGTGCCAGCAGCGCCCACAGGGGGAAGACTCCCTACGAGCAGTACTTC. It encodes CASSAHRGKTPYEQYF.

Remarks on this clone: In the same sample, other DNA sequences code for this CDR3. The genes are TRBV7-2 and TRBJ1-1, with a tentative D call TRBD1 (6 bases). The germline V gene has CDR1 SGHTA and CDR2 FQGNSA. The CDR3 contains 13 residues. The ends were cut back, 5 bases at V and 4 bases at J, with 11 bases in the middle. CDR3 loop: CASSIRGGTEAFF. The CDR3 DNA follows: TGTGCCAGCAGCATAAGGGGGGGCACTGAAGCTTTCTTT.

This clone turned up a few times. The chain has TRBV11-2 and TRBJ2-3; maybe TRBD2 (6 bases). The V end lost 5 bases, the J end lost 2 bases, and 11 bases lay between the germline ends. Germline V lookup: CDR1 SGHAT, CDR2 FQNNGV. This CDR3 spans 14 amino acids. The CDR3: CASSPGLFTDTQYF. The DNA for the CDR3 is TGTGCCAGCAGCCCCGGACTATTCACAGATACGCAGTATTTT.

This clone was found once. This rearrangement joins TRBV7-8 to TRBJ2-2, with a possible D match to TRBD2 (5 bases). The V end was cut by 3 bases, the J end by 2 bases, with 13 bases between. In germline, CDR1 is SGHVS, CDR2 FQNEAQ. The CDR3 runs 16 residues. CDR3 coding DNA: TGTGCCAGCAGCTTCTTAGCGCGCTACAACACCGGGGAGCTGTTTTTT. Encoded protein: CASSFLARYNTGELFF.

Ten or more counts support this clone. The CDR3 here is CASSQGIGLATDTQYF. DNA for the CDR3: TGTGCCAGCAGCCAGGGGATTGGCCTAGCGACAGATACGCAGTATTTT. The chain joins TRBV7-9 to TRBJ2-3; the D call may be TRBD1 or TRBD2 (6 bases each). Germline values: CDR1 SEHNR, CDR2 FQNEAQ (reference sequence). The CDR3 covers 16 residues. The V end lost 5 bases, the J end lost 3 bases, and 18 bases lay between the germline ends. Full variable domain (rest looked up from reference TRBV7-9 and TRBJ2-3): DTGVSQNPRHKITKRGQNVTFRCDPISEHNRLYWYRQTLGQGPEFLTYFQNEAQLEKSRLLSDRFSAERPKGSFSTLEIQRTEQGDSAMYLCASSQGIGLATDTQYFGPGTRLTVL.

This rearrangement joins TRBV28 to TRBJ1-2; D is perhaps TRBD1 (5 bases). CDR1 is MDHEN and CDR2 is SYDVKM in the germline V gene. V was pared by 5 bases and J by 7 bases, with 14 bases between. The CDR3 is 13 residues long. The CDR3 is CASSGTAPPGYTF. In DNA, the CDR3 is TGTGCCAGCAGTGGGACCGCCCCGCCTGGCTACACCTTC.

The chain recombines TRBV5-5 with TRBJ2-7, with 10 bases matching TRBD2. This CDR3 comprises 15 residues. Germline V gives CDR1 SGHKS, CDR2 YYEKEE (reference sequence). The trim removed 1 base at V and 7 bases at J, leaving 8 bases unmatched. Written as DNA, the CDR3 is TGTGCCAGCAGCTTGCGTACTAGCGGGGAAGGGGAGCAGTACTTC. Its translation: CASSLRTSGEGEQYF. The full variable domain, completed using reference TRBV5-5 and TRBJ2-7, is DAGVTQSPTHLIKTRGQQVTLRCSPISGHKSVSWYQQVLGQGPQFIFQYYEKEERGRGNFPDRFSARQFPNYSSELNVNALLLGDSALYLCASSLRTSGEGEQYFGPGTRLTVT.

This clone showed up just a few times. The gene calls are TRBV30 and TRBJ2-2; TRBD1 agrees at 9 bases. The CDR3 runs to 15 residues. J lost 4 bases, V lost 4 bases, and 7 bases had no gene match. Germline CDR1 GTSNPN, CDR2 SVGIG (reference sequence). The CDR3 loop reads CAWKNRGRSTGELFF. In DNA form, the CDR3 reads TGTGCCTGGAAAAACAGGGGGCGCAGCACCGGGGAGCTGTTTTTT.